Given below is one T cell receptor beta chain in context. The antigen is not known. The source of the sample is a study of T cell responses to AZD1222 COVID-19 vaccine. Clones were read by immunoSEQ multiplex PCR, and TCRdb kept only the in-frame ones, dropping some. The data hold 75,000 to 95,000 clones, with 85% to 90% observed a single time. The CDR3 extends over 15 amino acids. The study, taken as a whole, reports: In a largely white British group with more females than males, clonal diversity was possibly underestimated.

Sequencing used peripheral blood, obtained on day 0 of MenACWY control vaccination. V is TRBV21-1 and J is TRBJ1-6; TRBD1 was called by the table and not checked on the DNA. TRBV21-1 represents a pseudogene. This TCR came from an adult in good health. This CDR3 is CASSNLGQGVSPLHF. CDR3 nucleotide sequence: TGTGCCAGCAGCAACCTAGGACAGGGGGTTTCACCCCTCCACTTT.